This entry concerns a single TCR beta chain. Ten or more counts support this clonotype. Its antigen is currently not known. No base quality values were provided; no much bigger clone lies one nucleotide off. The entry originates in a study of CD8 T cells in ankylosing spondylitis (dated 2017 in TCRdb). Context from the whole study: T cell receptor beta repertoires were profiled in healthy donors and ankylosing spondylitis patients so that disease-linked TCR variants could be found. The whole study cohort included 108 healthy donors and some 27 ankylosing spondylitis patients. Peripheral blood was sampled, and synovial fluid was additionally collected from ankylosing spondylitis patients. The full study reports these points: The disease-linked clones showed a CD8+ phenotype and occurred at relatively low frequencies in peripheral blood. The disease-linked clones were reported as significantly enriched in matched synovial fluid samples from ankylosing spondylitis patients. A TCR beta motif made up of about eight highly homologous amino acid variants appeared to be characteristic of blood from ankylosing spondylitis patients. Some motif variants were previously reported in synovial fluid and blood of reactive arthritis patients, suggesting common disease-initiation mechanisms.

Data came from an Illumina HiSeq 2500. TCR beta libraries were prepared by quantitative 5'-RACE with molecular barcodes. The published analysis was carried out like this. A new computational method based on a probabilistic model of VDJ rearrangement was used to identify disease-linked TCR variants. Using fastp at Q25 and MiXCR, TCRdb reprocessed the public reads and kept productive beta chains. Each CDR3 protein appears once, grouped with its most common genes and DNA. For this entry, the V and J calls and clone size follow TCRdb and not the study's own pipeline. The sample includes 100,000 to 150,000 distinct CDR3 sequences, with around 7% observed a single time. The ten top clones hold 12% of the sample. V ends up 7 bases short and J 0 bases short, with an unmatched junction base count of 9. The CDR3 contains 16 residues, cysteine and phenylalanine counted. Only the CDR3 DNA stays, 48 bases, in frame from base 1. From the germline V gene, CDR1 is SGHRS and CDR2 is YFSETQ.

Sequences were obtained from blood, either unsorted or a sorted T cell fraction (not recorded which). This receptor chain uses TRBV5-1 and TRBJ1-5; 8 bases in between match TRBD1. The TCR was taken from a male donor with ankylosing spondylitis or in good health (not recorded which). The CDR3 in this case is CASGFGTGYSNQPQHF. The nucleotide sequence is given as TGCGCCAGCGGTTTTGGGACAGGCTATAGCAATCAGCCCCAGCATTTT.